Listed below are T cell receptor beta chains from one sample, sequenced in a study of control samples from healthy donors and cancer patients. Repertoires were generated with immunoSEQ multiplex PCR, while TCRdb's copy carries only in-frame clones and drops some. The top ten clones hold 11% to 15% of a sample with about 130,000 clones, roughly 94% of them seen once. The sample consisted of PBMCs. These receptors all come from a man in his sixties with colorectal cancer. The CDR3 runs from the conserved cysteine through the conserved F or W. The D gene is left open where the match is weak. Size is stated for part of the rows, as once, few or many counts, or as a class when the clone is expanded.

clone_size: once; j_call: TRBJ2-3; d_call: .; v_call: TRBV9; cdr3_nt: TGTGCCAGCAGCGTCTCCCCCGGGCTCTCCACAGATACGCAGTATTTT; cdr3_aa: CASSVSPGLSTDTQYF
clone_size: .; j_call: TRBJ1-2; d_call: .; v_call: TRBV4-1; cdr3_nt: TGCGCCAGCAGCCAAGATGGGAGGGTTAGGGCCTGGGAAGGCTACACCTTC; cdr3_aa: CASSQDGRVRAWEGYTF
clone_size: .; j_call: TRBJ1-6; d_call: .; v_call: TRBV10-3; cdr3_nt: TGTGCCATCAGTCAACGGGACGCCCTGGGTTCACCCCTCCACTTT; cdr3_aa: CAISQRDALGSPLHF
clone_size: .; j_call: TRBJ2-3; d_call: TRBD2; v_call: TRBV5-5; cdr3_nt: TGTGCCAGCAGCAAACTAGCGGGGGCCCGTACAGATACGCAGTATTTT; cdr3_aa: CASSKLAGARTDTQYF
clone_size: .; j_call: TRBJ1-1; d_call: .; v_call: TRBV5-5; cdr3_nt: TGTGCCAGCAGCTTGGCCACAGGCATGAACACTGAAGCTTTCTTT; cdr3_aa: CASSLATGMNTEAFF
clone_size: .; j_call: TRBJ1-1; d_call: TRBD1; v_call: TRBV5-4; cdr3_nt: TGTGCCAGCAGCCCAGGACAGGCTCAGATGAACACTGAAGCTTTCTTT; cdr3_aa: CASSPGQAQMNTEAFF
clone_size: .; j_call: TRBJ1-2; d_call: .; v_call: TRBV6-2/TRBV6-3; cdr3_nt: TGTGCCAGCAGTTGGGACGACAGAAACTATGGCTACACCTTC; cdr3_aa: CASSWDDRNYGYTF
clone_size: .; j_call: TRBJ2-1; d_call: .; v_call: TRBV4-3; cdr3_nt: TGCGCCAGCAGCCAAGAGGGGAATGAGCAGTTCTTC; cdr3_aa: CASSQEGNEQFF
clone_size: .; j_call: TRBJ1-3; d_call: .; v_call: TRBV7-2; cdr3_nt: TGTGCCAGCAGCTTAGAAACGGGCCTCTCTGGAAACACCATATATTTT; cdr3_aa: CASSLETGLSGNTIYF
clone_size: .; j_call: TRBJ1-2; d_call: .; v_call: TRBV19; cdr3_nt: TGTGCCAGTAGTATAGATTCAGGGGTTGGCTATGGCTACACCTTC; cdr3_aa: CASSIDSGVGYGYTF
clone_size: .; j_call: TRBJ2-3; d_call: TRBD1; v_call: TRBV10-1; cdr3_nt: TGCGCCAGCAGTACAGGGGCCTCCCAACACACCGGTACGCAGTATTTT; cdr3_aa: CASSTGASQHTGTQYF
clone_size: .; j_call: TRBJ2-1; d_call: TRBD2; v_call: TRBV3-1/TRBV3-2; cdr3_nt: TGTGCCAGCAGCCCTCCCCTAGCGGGCTCCTACAATGAGCAGTTCTTC; cdr3_aa: CASSPPLAGSYNEQFF
clone_size: .; j_call: TRBJ1-1; d_call: .; v_call: TRBV4-1; cdr3_nt: TGCGCCAGCAGCCAAGACCCGGGAGTGAACACTGAAGCTTTCTTT; cdr3_aa: CASSQDPGVNTEAFF
clone_size: .; j_call: TRBJ2-7; d_call: .; v_call: TRBV23-1; cdr3_nt: TGCGCCAGCAGTCAATGGGGGGAAGACGAGCAGTACTTC; cdr3_aa: CASSQWGEDEQYF
clone_size: .; j_call: TRBJ1-4; d_call: .; v_call: TRBV30; cdr3_nt: TGTGCCTTTGGGGGGGTAAAACTGTTTTTT; cdr3_aa: CAFGGVKLFF
clone_size: .; j_call: TRBJ1-3; d_call: TRBD1; v_call: TRBV6-1; cdr3_nt: TGTGCCAGCAGTGTCCAGGGGGACAGCTCTGGAAACACCATATATTTT; cdr3_aa: CASSVQGDSSGNTIYF
clone_size: .; j_call: TRBJ2-3; d_call: .; v_call: TRBV5-1; cdr3_nt: TGCGCCAGCAGCTTCTCCCGGGGGCGGGACACAGATACGCAGTATTTT; cdr3_aa: CASSFSRGRDTDTQYF
clone_size: .; j_call: TRBJ2-3; d_call: TRBD2; v_call: TRBV9; cdr3_nt: TGTGCCAGCAGCGCCCCCGGGACTAGCGGGGCCCCCACAGATACGCAGTATTTT; cdr3_aa: CASSAPGTSGAPTDTQYF
clone_size: .; j_call: TRBJ1-6; d_call: .; v_call: TRBV5-1; cdr3_nt: TGCGCCAGCAGCCAGGGGACCGATAATTCACCCCTCCACTTT; cdr3_aa: CASSQGTDNSPLHF
clone_size: .; j_call: TRBJ2-7; d_call: .; v_call: TRBV28; cdr3_nt: TGTGCCAGCAGTTCACCGGGACGGAACTACGAGCAGTACTTC; cdr3_aa: CASSSPGRNYEQYF
clone_size: .; j_call: TRBJ2-7; d_call: .; v_call: TRBV9; cdr3_nt: TGTGCCAGCAGCCCAAGGGTGTCCGGCTCCGAGCAGTACTTC; cdr3_aa: CASSPRVSGSEQYF
clone_size: .; j_call: TRBJ1-3; d_call: .; v_call: TRBV6-6; cdr3_nt: TGTGCCAGTAAACAGGGCTCCCCTGGAAACACCATATATTTT; cdr3_aa: CASKQGSPGNTIYF
clone_size: .; j_call: TRBJ2-5; d_call: .; v_call: TRBV18; cdr3_nt: TGTGCCAGCTCATTAGGCGCTGGGCCTGAAGAGACCCAGTACTTC; cdr3_aa: CASSLGAGPEETQYF